This entry concerns a single TCR beta chain. Its antigen is not known. Germline V CDR1 and CDR2: MGHRA, YSYEKL. This CDR3 is built from 14 residues. V lost 4 bases and J lost 4; bases outside the gene matches: 5. The data stem from a study of cytomegalovirus exposure and HLA in healthy donors. Study-wide findings and caveats: Several V segments, TRBV6-2 and TRBV6-3 among them, could not be told apart and were dropped.

PCR used 60 Vbeta primers and 13 Jbeta primers. Repertoires were generated with immunoSEQ multiplex PCR, while TCRdb's copy carries only in-frame clones and drops some. The sample includes about 92,000 clones, more than 70% of them seen just once. The source of this sequence is a man between 18 and 35 years old in good health and CMV-seronegative. The J gene is TRBJ1-2, the V gene TRBV4-1; 8 bases fit TRBD1. Sequencing input: PBMCs. As DNA, the CDR3 is TGCGCCAGCAGCCGACAAACAGGGGGCTATGGCTACACCTTC. This translates into CASSRQTGGYGYTF.